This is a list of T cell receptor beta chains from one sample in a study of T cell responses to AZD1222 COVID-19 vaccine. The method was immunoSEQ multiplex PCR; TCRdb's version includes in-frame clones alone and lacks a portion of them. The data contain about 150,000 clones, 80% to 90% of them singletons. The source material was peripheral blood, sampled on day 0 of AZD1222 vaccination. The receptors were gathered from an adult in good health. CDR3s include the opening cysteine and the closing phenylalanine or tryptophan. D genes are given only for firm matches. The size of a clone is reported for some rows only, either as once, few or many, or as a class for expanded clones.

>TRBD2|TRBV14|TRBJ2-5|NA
TGTGCCAGCAGCCAGCTGGGGTCGGGGGGGACCCAGTACTTC
CASSQLGSGGTQYF
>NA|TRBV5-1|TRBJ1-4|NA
TGCGCCAGCAGACCCACCACCGGGACCGATGAAAAACTGTTTTTT
CASRPTTGTDEKLFF
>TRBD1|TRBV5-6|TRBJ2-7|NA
TGTGCCAGCACCACCGGACAGGGCGAGAACTACGAGCAGTACTTC
CASTTGQGENYEQYF
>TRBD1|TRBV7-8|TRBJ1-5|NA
TGTGCCAGCAGCTTAGGTCCAGGGGGTGGTCAGCCCCAGCATTTT
CASSLGPGGGQPQHF
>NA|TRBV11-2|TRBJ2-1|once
TGTGCCAGCAGCTTGAGTGGGCGGTACAATGAGCAGTTCTTC
CASSLSGRYNEQFF
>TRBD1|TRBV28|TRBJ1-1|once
TGTGCCAGCAGTTTGGGACAGGGGGCTGAAGCTTTCTTT
CASSLGQGAEAFF
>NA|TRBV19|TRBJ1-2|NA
TGTGCCAGTAGTGCCCAGGGGCTAAATTACTATGGCTACACCTTC
CASSAQGLNYYGYTF
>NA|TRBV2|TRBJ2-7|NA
TGTGCCAGCGAACGAAGGGGGGGTCACTCCTACGAGCAGTACTTC
CASERRGGHSYEQYF
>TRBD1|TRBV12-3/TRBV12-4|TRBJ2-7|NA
TGTGCCAGCACCCGACAGGGCTTCTACGAGCAGTACTTC
CASTRQGFYEQYF
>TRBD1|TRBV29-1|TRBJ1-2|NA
TGCAGCGTTGAACAGGGGGACTATGGCTACACCTTC
CSVEQGDYGYTF
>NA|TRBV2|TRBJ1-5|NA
TGTGCCAGCAGTGTTGGTCAGGGCAGTTATCAGCCCCAGCATTTT
CASSVGQGSYQPQHF
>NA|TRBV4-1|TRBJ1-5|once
TGCGCCAGCAGCCGCCTTGGACCTTTAAGCAATCAGCCCCAGCATTTT
CASSRLGPLSNQPQHF
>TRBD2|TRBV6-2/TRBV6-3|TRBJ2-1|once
TGTGCCAGCAGTTACTCTGCTAGCGGGGGCCTCTCCTACAATGAGCAGTTCTTC
CASSYSASGGLSYNEQFF
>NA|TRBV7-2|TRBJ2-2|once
TGTGCCAGCAGCTTACTAATTCGGGGCACCGGGGAGCTGTTTTTT
CASSLLIRGTGELFF
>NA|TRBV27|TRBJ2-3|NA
TGTGCCAGCAGTTCCCTCGAGGCGGCGCAGTATTTT
CASSSLEAAQYF
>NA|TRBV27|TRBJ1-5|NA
TGTGCCAGCAGTTTATCCAGGGGTGGTCCCCAGCATTTT
CASSLSRGGPQHF
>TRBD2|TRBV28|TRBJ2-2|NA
TGTGCCAGCAGTTTGACTAGCGGGGGAGCCGGGGAGCTGTTTTTT
CASSLTSGGAGELFF
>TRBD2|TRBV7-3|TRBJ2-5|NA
TGTGCCAGCAGGCGGACTAGCGGGGGCCAAGAGACCCAGTACTTC
CASRRTSGGQETQYF